These 13 T cell receptor beta chains came from one sample sequenced in a study of control samples from healthy donors and cancer patients. Sequenced by immunoSEQ multiplex PCR; TCRdb stores in-frame clones only, minus some. The table shows roughly 100,000 clones, with around 89% occurring only once. Specimen: PBMCs. These TCRs come from a man in his sixties with lung cancer.

Here the CDR3 reads CASSATANYGYTF. The CDR3 DNA follows: TGTGCCAGCAGCGCGACAGCTAACTATGGCTACACCTTC. The V call is TRBV6-4, the J call TRBJ1-2, with a weak D call TRBD1 (5 bases). The CDR3 is 13 residues long. Trimming removed 6 bases from V and 0 bases from J, with 8 bases in between. Looked up from germline, CDR1 is MRHNA and CDR2 is SNTAGT.

V gene TRBV5-1 combines with J gene TRBJ1-2; possibly TRBD1 for D (5 bases). CDR1 is SGHRS, CDR2 YFSETQ, per germline. V lost 4 bases, J lost 6 bases, and 16 bases lay in between. The CDR3 loop spans 14 amino acids. The CDR3 spells CASSVGTARDGYTF. As DNA, the CDR3 is TGCGCCAGCAGCGTTGGGACGGCCAGGGATGGCTACACCTTC.

The CDR3 DNA reads as TGCGCCAGCAGTTCCCCGGGACAGGGGGCGATTGGCTACACCTTC. Protein: CASSSPGQGAIGYTF. The chain employs TRBV5-1 and TRBJ1-2; 12 bases agree with TRBD1. The ends lost 5 bases at V and 7 bases at J; junction bases unmatched: 9. The CDR3 extends over 15 amino acids. CDR1 is SGHRS, CDR2 YFSETQ, per germline.

The rearrangement links TRBV24-1 to TRBJ1-1, with unresolved D. Trimming shortened V by 3 bases and J by 1 base, and 11 bases separated the two germline ends. This CDR3 is 15 amino acids long. Germline-derived CDR1 and CDR2 are KGHDR and SFDVKD. The CDR3 is CATSDQGPENTEAFF. The CDR3 DNA reads TGTGCCACCAGTGATCAAGGCCCGGAGAACACTGAAGCTTTCTTT.

This clone has only a few counts. The chain uses TRBV6-5 and TRBJ2-7; possible D gene TRBD2, 5 bases. Germline CDR1 reads MNHEY; CDR2 reads SVGAGI. The CDR3 loop spans 13 amino acids. Trimming removed 0 bases at V and 6 bases at J, with 9 bases between. The CDR3 sequence: CASSYSAGLEQYV. CDR3 nucleotide sequence: TGTGCCAGCAGTTACTCGGCTGGACTCGAGCAGTACGTC.

The chain has TRBV12-3 or TRBV12-4 and TRBJ1-2, with 10 bases matching TRBD1. The CDR3 consists of 13 residues. V gave up 5 bases and J gave up 8 bases; unmatched junction bases: 5. DNA for the CDR3: TGTGCCAGCAGTCAGACAGGGGGCGAGGGCTACACCTTC. The encoded protein is CASSQTGGEGYTF.

The V call is TRBV11-1, the J call TRBJ1-3, with no clear D. V was clipped by 3 bases and J by 0 bases, with 9 bases between them. The CDR3 is 15 amino acids. CDR1 and CDR2 (germline): SGHAT, FQDESV (reference sequence). The CDR3 loop reads CASSLRWSSGNTIYF. The CDR3 bases are TGTGCCAGCAGCTTGAGGTGGAGCTCTGGAAACACCATATATTTT.

The chain combines TRBV5-1 with TRBJ1-6; D remains unclear. The CDR3 extends over 14 amino acids. V was pared by 0 bases and J by 5 bases, with 6 bases between. Germline V gene data show CDR1 as SGHRS and CDR2 as YFSETQ. The CDR3 loop reads CASSLAGDNSPLHF. CDR3 in DNA: TGCGCCAGCAGCTTGGCGGGAGATAATTCACCCCTCCACTTT. Full variable domain (missing parts from reference TRBV5-1 and TRBJ1-6): KAGVTQTPRYLIKTRGQQVTLSCSPISGHRSVSWYQQTPGQGLQFLFEYFSETQRNKGNFPGRFSGRQFSNSRSEMNVSTLELGDSALYLCASSLAGDNSPLHFGNGTRLTVT.

V and J are TRBV7-3 and TRBJ2-1; D not resolved. V lost 2 bases to trimming and J lost 2 bases, with 7 bases between them. This CDR3 region has 14 residues. Germline CDR1 SGHTA, CDR2 FQGTGA. This CDR3 reads CASSLQATYNEQFF. The DNA for the CDR3 is TGTGCCAGCAGCTTACAGGCTACCTACAATGAGCAGTTCTTC.

The chain carries TRBV18 and TRBJ2-1, with D hard to call. Trimming pared 3 bases from V and 6 bases from J, leaving 12 bases between. CDR3 length: 14 amino acids. Per germline, CDR1 KGHSH and CDR2 LQKENI. The CDR3: CASSPWQNSNEQFF. The CDR3 coding sequence is TGTGCCAGCTCACCCTGGCAGAATTCCAATGAGCAGTTCTTC.

The chain links TRBV13 to TRBJ1-4; D remains ambiguous. From germline, CDR1 is PRHDT and CDR2 FYEKMQ (reference sequence). The CDR3 contains 14 residues. Trimming pared 7 bases from V and 4 bases from J, leaving 13 bases between. CDR3 sequence: CASTFQAHNEKLFF. In DNA, the CDR3 is TGTGCCAGCACGTTTCAGGCCCATAATGAAAAACTGTTTTTT.

The V and J genes are TRBV3-1 (or the pseudogene TRBV3-2) and TRBJ1-2; TRBD1 might be the D (5 bases). The germline V and J ends were trimmed by 2 bases and 0 bases, with 19 bases remaining between them. This CDR3 is 18 amino acids long. The germline gives CDR1 LGHDT, CDR2 YNNKEL (reference sequence). The CDR3 nucleotides are TGTGCCAGCAGCCAAATAAATAAACGGGGCCTAGCTAACTATGGCTACACCTTC. This codes for CASSQINKRGLANYGYTF.

The gene calls are TRBV4-1 and TRBJ2-1, with 9 bases that match TRBD1. The germline V gene has CDR1 MGHRA and CDR2 YSYEKL. This CDR3 has 15 amino acids. The V segment lost 1 base and the J segment 9 bases; nucleotides outside the gene matches: 7. CDR3 bases: TGCGCCAGCAGCCAAGTCTGGGACAGGGTTAGTGAGCAGTTCTTC. Translating it yields CASSQVWDRVSEQFF.